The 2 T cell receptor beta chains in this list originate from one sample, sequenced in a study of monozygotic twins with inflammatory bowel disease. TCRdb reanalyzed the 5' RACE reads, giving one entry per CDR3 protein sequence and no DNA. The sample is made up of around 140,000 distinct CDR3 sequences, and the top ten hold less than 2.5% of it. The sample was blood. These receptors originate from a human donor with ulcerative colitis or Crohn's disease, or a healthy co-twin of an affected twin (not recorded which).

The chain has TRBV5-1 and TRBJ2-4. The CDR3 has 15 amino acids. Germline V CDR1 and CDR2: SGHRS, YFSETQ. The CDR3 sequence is CASSLAERAKNIQYF.

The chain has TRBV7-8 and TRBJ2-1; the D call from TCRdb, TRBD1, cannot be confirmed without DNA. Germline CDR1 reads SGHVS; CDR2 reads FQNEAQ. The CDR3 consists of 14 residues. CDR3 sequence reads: CASSSRGAGDEQFF. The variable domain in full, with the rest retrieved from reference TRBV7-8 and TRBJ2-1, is GAGVSQSPRYKVAKRGQDVALRCDPISGHVSLFWYQQALGQGPEFLTYFQNEAQLDKSGLPSDRFFAERPEGSVSTLKIQRTQQEDSAVYLCASSSRGAGDEQFFGPGTRLTVL.